This is a list of T cell receptor beta chains from one sample in a study of control samples from healthy donors and cancer patients. Sequencing used immunoSEQ multiplex PCR; TCRdb keeps in-frame clones, though not all of them. The sample consists of around 100,000 clones, roughly 90% of them appearing once. The sequencing sample was made of blood. The receptors shown here come from a man younger than 45 in good health. Both conserved end residues are part of each CDR3. The order of the fields is CDR3 protein, J gene, V gene, D gene. The D gene is left open where the match is weak.

CASSFISHLQGAPGYGYTF,TRBJ1-2,TRBV28,TRBD1
CASSYSRENSPLHF,TRBJ1-6,TRBV6-5,-
CATSEETSGMADEQFF,TRBJ2-1,TRBV24-1,TRBD2
CSAEHQETQYF,TRBJ2-5,TRBV20-1,-
CASSYSSGDGYGYTF,TRBJ1-2,TRBV6-2/TRBV6-3,-
CASSLGGLGYTF,TRBJ1-2,TRBV12-3/TRBV12-4,-
CASSLGGRGRFDEQFF,TRBJ2-1,TRBV28,TRBD1
CASSPQGWEGTEAFF,TRBJ1-1,TRBV6-2/TRBV6-3,-
CASSQLVGTAYEQYF,TRBJ2-7,TRBV4-3,TRBD1
CASSEVGAGGSETQYF,TRBJ2-5,TRBV2,TRBD2
CASSLQGAGMEKLFF,TRBJ1-4,TRBV14,TRBD1
CASSLGAGETQYF,TRBJ2-5,TRBV11-2,-
CASSQEDRLLPGNTIYF,TRBJ1-3,TRBV4-2,-
CASSYGGETQYF,TRBJ2-5,TRBV6-5,-
CATSDLDRGRTDTQYF,TRBJ2-3,TRBV24-1,TRBD1
CASSSDRGGYTDTQYF,TRBJ2-3,TRBV13,TRBD1